This T cell receptor beta chain is from a study of blood T cell repertoires in COVID-19. About the study: From the United States, Italy and Spain came samples of acute and convalescent COVID-19.

CDR1 and CDR2 from the germline V gene are LGHDT and YNNKEL (reference sequence). The V end lost 0 bases, the J end lost 7 bases, and 12 bases lay between the germline ends. CDR3 length equals 14 residues. Methods used by the authors: Reference gene primers were amplified, and this amplification served to estimate nucleated cell counts. The table came from immunoSEQ multiplex PCR; TCRdb's copy has only in-frame clones and leaves some out. D and trimming were read from the DNA, whereas the V and J calls and clone size are those reported in that table. The sample lists approximately 46,000 clones, around 89% occurring once.

This rearrangement joins TRBV3-1 (or the pseudogene TRBV3-2) to TRBJ2-5; D is uncertain. This TCR came from a man between 45 and 60 years old with active COVID-19. The sample taken for sequencing was peripheral blood. The CDR3: CASSQDEVMRTQYF. CDR3 DNA: TGTGCCAGCAGCCAAGACGAGGTGATGCGGACCCAGTACTTC.